The 8 T cell receptor beta chains in this list originate from one sample, sequenced in a study of blood T cell repertoires in COVID-19. Assay: immunoSEQ multiplex PCR; the TCRdb copy retains only in-frame clones and omits some. Found here are about 190,000 clones, around nine tenths of them singletons; the top ten hold about 1.1%. Sequenced input: peripheral blood. These receptor sequences come from a man under 40 with acute or convalescent COVID-19.

The chain combines TRBV6-6 with TRBJ2-1; TRBD2 matches at 8 bases. This CDR3 is built from 17 residues. The ends lost 5 bases at V and 1 base at J; junction bases unmatched: 10. Germline values: CDR1 MNHNY, CDR2 SVGAGI (reference sequence). The CDR3 loop reads CASSLLSGGPSYNEQFF. DNA of the CDR3: TGTGCCAGCAGTCTACTATCGGGGGGGCCTTCCTACAATGAGCAGTTCTTC.

The chain recombines TRBV12-3 or TRBV12-4 with TRBJ2-5; the D gene is possibly TRBD2 (6 bases). V gave up 3 bases and J gave up 4 bases, with 6 bases separating them. The CDR3 is 12 residues long. As DNA, the CDR3 is TGTGCCAGCAGTTTGGAGGGAGAGACCCAGTACTTC. Translated, it gives CASSLEGETQYF.

This sequence joins TRBV5-1 and TRBJ1-6, with no clear D. Trimming took 0 bases from V and 1 from J, leaving 14 bases between them. This CDR3 is 18 amino acids long. CDR1 SGHRS and CDR2 YFSETQ come from the germline V gene. In nucleotides, the CDR3 is TGCGCCAGCAGCTTGGTAGAGGCCGGAGCTTCCTATAATTCACCCCTCCACTTT. Its protein product is CASSLVEAGASYNSPLHF.

The rearrangement joins TRBV5-1 to TRBJ2-1, with D unresolved. The germline gives CDR1 SGHRS, CDR2 YFSETQ. CDR3 length: 15 amino acids. Trimming shortened V by 2 bases and J by 0 bases, and 9 bases separated the two germline ends. CDR3: CASSFDRDSYNEQFF. DNA of the CDR3: TGCGCCAGCAGCTTCGATAGAGACTCCTACAATGAGCAGTTCTTC.

This chain joins TRBV5-1 and TRBJ1-5; 7 bases match TRBD1. Germline CDR1 and CDR2: SGHRS and YFSETQ. This CDR3 region has 14 residues. V shed 2 bases, J shed 8 bases, and the junction held 7 bases outside the gene matches. The CDR3 nucleotides read TGCGCCAGCAGCTTAAGTACAGGGGAAGAGCCCCAGCATTTT. Amino acids: CASSLSTGEEPQHF.

The CDR3 protein is CATSRGGGGDGYTF. The CDR3 region has the DNA TGTGCCACCAGCAGAGGAGGGGGAGGGGATGGCTACACCTTC. J is TRBJ1-2 and V is TRBV15; D may be TRBD1 (6 bases). With 1 base removed from V and 6 bases from J, the gap between germline ends came to 12 bases. CDR3 size: 14 residues. CDR1 is LNHNV, CDR2 YYDKDF, per germline (reference sequence).

CDR3 bases: TGCGCCAGCAGCTTGATCCCAGGGGACTACGAGCAGTACTTC. This sequence encodes CASSLIPGDYEQYF. The rearrangement uses TRBV5-1 and TRBJ2-7; D may be TRBD1 (6 bases). The CDR3 totals 14 residues. The V end lost 1 base, the J end lost 3 bases, and 11 bases lay between the germline ends. CDR1 is SGHRS and CDR2 is YFSETQ in the germline V gene.

The J gene is TRBJ2-3, the V gene TRBV6-5; TRBD1 matches at 11 bases. CDR3 size: 15 residues. The V and J ends lost 6 bases and 7 bases, in that order; junction bases with no gene match: 9. Germline V lookup: CDR1 MNHEY, CDR2 SVGAGI. CDR3 region: CASRKDRGRDNTQYF. CDR3 DNA sequence: TGTGCCAGCAGGAAGGACAGGGGGCGGGACAATACGCAGTATTTT.